This T cell receptor beta chain was sequenced during a study of blood T cells in healthy people across ages. Study results and limitations: Underestimates were what the diversity estimates from one million T cells were considered to be.

No fewer than 7 million PBMCs went into each sample. The authors ran a second PCR of about 6 to 11 cycles using a sample-barcoded 5' primer and a J-beta primer mix. TCRdb passed the 5' RACE reads through MiXCR, listing each CDR3 protein once. The data contain 1.5 million to 2 million distinct CDR3 sequences, 49% of them singletons. There are a few counts of this clonotype. Its antigen is unidentified. CDR3 length: 17 residues. The V gene lost 5 bases and the J gene lost 4 bases, with 18 bases spanning the gap. In germline, CDR1 is SGHTA, CDR2 FQGNSA. The sample consisted of blood. The chain links TRBV7-2 to TRBJ2-6; D possibly corresponds to TRBD1 (5 bases). This TCR derives from a woman between 35 and 50 years old in good health. Written as DNA, the CDR3 is TGTGCCAGCAGCAAACAGGTGTTTGTGTCCGGGGCCAACGTCCTGACTTTC. Encoded protein: CASSKQVFVSGANVLTF.